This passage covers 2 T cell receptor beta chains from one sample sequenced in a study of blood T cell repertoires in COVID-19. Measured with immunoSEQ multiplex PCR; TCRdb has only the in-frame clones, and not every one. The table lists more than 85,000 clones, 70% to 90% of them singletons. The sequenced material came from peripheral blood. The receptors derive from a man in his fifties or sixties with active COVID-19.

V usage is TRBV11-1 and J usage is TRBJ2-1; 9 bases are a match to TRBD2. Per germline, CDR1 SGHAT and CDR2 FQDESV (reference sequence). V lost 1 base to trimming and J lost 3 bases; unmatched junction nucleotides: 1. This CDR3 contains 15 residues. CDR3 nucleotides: TGTGCCAGCAGCTTAGAAGCGGGGGGCTACAATGAGCAGTTCTTC. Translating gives CASSLEAGGYNEQFF.

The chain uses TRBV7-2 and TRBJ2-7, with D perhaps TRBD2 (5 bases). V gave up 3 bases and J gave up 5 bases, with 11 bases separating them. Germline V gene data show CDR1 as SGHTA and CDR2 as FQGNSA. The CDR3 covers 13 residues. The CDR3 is CASSFGSGDEQYF. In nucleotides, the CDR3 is TGTGCCAGCAGCTTCGGATCCGGGGACGAGCAGTACTTC. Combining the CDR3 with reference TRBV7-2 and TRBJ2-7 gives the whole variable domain GAGVSQSPSNKVTEKGKDVELRCDPISGHTALYWYRQSLGQGLEFLIYFQGNSAPDKSGLPSDRFSAERTGGSVSTLTIQRTQQEDSAVYLCASSFGSGDEQYFGPGTRLTVT.